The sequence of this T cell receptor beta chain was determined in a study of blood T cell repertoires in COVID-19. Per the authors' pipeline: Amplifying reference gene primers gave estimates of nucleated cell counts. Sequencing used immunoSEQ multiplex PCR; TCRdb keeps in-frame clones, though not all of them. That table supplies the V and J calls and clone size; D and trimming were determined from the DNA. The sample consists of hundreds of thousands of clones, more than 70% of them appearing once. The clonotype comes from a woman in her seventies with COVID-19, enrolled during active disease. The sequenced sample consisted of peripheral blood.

The CDR3 bases are TGTGCCAGCAGCTTTCAGCGGGGGGCAGATACGCAGTATTTT. Amino acid sequence: CASSFQRGADTQYF. The V gene is TRBV5-8, the J gene TRBJ2-3, with 9 bases identical to TRBD2. From germline, CDR1 is SGHTS and CDR2 YDEGEE. The CDR3 has 14 residues. The ends lost 2 bases at V and 4 bases at J; junction bases unmatched: 2.